The T cell receptor (beta chain) under discussion was sequenced for a study of blood T cell repertoires in COVID-19 (dated by TCRdb to 2018 to 2020). Some background on the complete study: Collaborator samples came from the United States, Italy and Spain and covered acute and convalescent phases of COVID-19. The sample metadata nearly always contained a de-identified subject ID, COVID-19 status, age in years and sex. HLA class I and class II types, where available, came from metadata supplied by the sample provider rather than from assay-based typing. A freely available public database, intended as a resource for researchers studying the immune response to SARS-CoV-2, is where the repertoires were released. The samples were drawn from the first 160 participants of the ongoing ImmuneRACE study and from more than 1,000 subjects provided by 6 global collaborators. The material from the prospective study consisted of cDNA or gDNA derived from T cells, B-cell-depleted T cells, or PBMCs. The dataset comprised deeply sampled blood TCRbeta repertoires from subjects exposed to, actively infected with, or recovered from COVID-19. Broader findings and caveats from the paper: The amount of clinical and demographic metadata varied by source and participant and was provided uncurated.

As to this clone: Its recognized antigen is unknown. Nothing much larger sits one base from this clone, and base qualities are not available.

Each collaborating institution followed its own protocols to collect whole blood in K2EDTA tubes. For TCRbeta analysis, collaborators shipped samples as frozen whole blood, isolated PBMCs, or DNA extracted from either of those sample types. The immunoSEQ Assay, a bias-controlled multiplex PCR, was used to amplify TCRbeta CDR3 regions from genomic DNA. On the study's bioinformatics: The number of nucleated cells in each sample was estimated by amplification of reference gene primers within the assay. To quantify the absolute abundance of each unique TCRbeta CDR3 rearrangement, sequence reads were collapsed and filtered. Productive Simpson clonality was computed per sample as the square root of Simpson's diversity index over productive rearrangements. Imported from immuneACCESS, the table was reduced by TCRdb to in-frame sequences with V and J called. These copies leave out some clones; in studies compared against another copy, an unresolved V gene accounts for under half, and the cause of the remainder is not known. V, J and clone size are taken as reported in that table, and D and trimming were inferred from the DNA itself. The sample includes some 160,000 clones, with 86% observed a single time. The leading ten clones occupy 3% to 4% of the sample.

For this chain, trimming is 1 base at the V end and 8 bases at the J end, and the number of junction bases without a gene match is 11. The cysteine opens and the phenylalanine closes a CDR3 of 17 amino acids. Only the CDR3 DNA stays, 51 bases, in frame from base 1. According to the germline V gene, CDR1 reads SGHRS and CDR2 reads YFSETQ. The TCR was taken from a woman in her 70s with acute or convalescent COVID-19. Input material: peripheral blood. The chain couples TRBV5-1 to TRBJ1-6; TRBD1 lines up with 8 middle nucleotides. This receptor carries the CDR3 CASSLFWTGYEDSPLHF. In nucleotide form, the sequence is TGCGCCAGCAGCTTGTTTTGGACAGGGTATGAGGATTCACCCCTCCACTTT.